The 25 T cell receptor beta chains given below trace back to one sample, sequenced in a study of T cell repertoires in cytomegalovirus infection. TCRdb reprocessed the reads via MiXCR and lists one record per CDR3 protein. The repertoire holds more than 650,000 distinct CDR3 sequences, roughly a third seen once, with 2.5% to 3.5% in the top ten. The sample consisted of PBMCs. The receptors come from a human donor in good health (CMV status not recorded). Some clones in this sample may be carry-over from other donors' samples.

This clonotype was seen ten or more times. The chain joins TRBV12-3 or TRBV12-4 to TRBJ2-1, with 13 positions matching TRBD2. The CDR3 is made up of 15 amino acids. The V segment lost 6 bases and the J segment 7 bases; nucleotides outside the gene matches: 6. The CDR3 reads CASSPTSGRWNEQFF. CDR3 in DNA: TGTGCCAGCAGCCCGACTAGCGGGAGGTGGAATGAGCAGTTCTTC.

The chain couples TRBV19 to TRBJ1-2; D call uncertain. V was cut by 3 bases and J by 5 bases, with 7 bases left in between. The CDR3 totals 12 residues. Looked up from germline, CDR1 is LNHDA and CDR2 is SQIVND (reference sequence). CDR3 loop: CASSMRDYGYTF. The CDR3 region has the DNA TGTGCCAGTAGTATGAGGGATTATGGCTACACCTTC. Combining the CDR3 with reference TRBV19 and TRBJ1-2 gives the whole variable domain DGGITQSPKYLFRKEGQNVTLSCEQNLNHDAMYWYRQDPGQGLRLIYYSQIVNDFQKGDIAEGYSVSREKKESFPLTVTSAQKNPTAFYLCASSMRDYGYTFGSGTRLTVV.

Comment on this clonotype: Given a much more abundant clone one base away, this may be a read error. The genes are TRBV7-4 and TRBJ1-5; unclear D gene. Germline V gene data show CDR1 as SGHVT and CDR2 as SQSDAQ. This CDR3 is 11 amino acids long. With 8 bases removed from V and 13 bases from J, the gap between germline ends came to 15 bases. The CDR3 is CASAIFEGQHF. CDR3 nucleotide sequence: TGTGCCAGCGCGATCTTTGAAGGTCAGCATTTT. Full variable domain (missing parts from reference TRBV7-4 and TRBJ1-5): GAGVSQSPRYKVAKRGRDVALRCDSISGHVTLYWYRQTLGQGSEVLTYSQSDAQRDKSGRPSGRFSAERPERSVSTLKIQRTEQGDSAVYLCASAIFEGQHFGDGTRLSIL.

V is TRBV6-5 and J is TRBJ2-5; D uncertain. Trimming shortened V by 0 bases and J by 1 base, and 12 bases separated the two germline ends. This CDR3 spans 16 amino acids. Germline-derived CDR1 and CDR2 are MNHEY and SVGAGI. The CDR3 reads CASSYSPQAPQETQYF. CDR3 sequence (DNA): TGTGCCAGCAGTTACTCACCCCAGGCCCCCCAAGAGACCCAGTACTTC.

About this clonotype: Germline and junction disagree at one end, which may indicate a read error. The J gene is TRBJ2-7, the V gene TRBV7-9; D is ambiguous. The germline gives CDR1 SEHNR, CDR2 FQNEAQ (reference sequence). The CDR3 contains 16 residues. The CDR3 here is CASSTTDSSLAYDQYF. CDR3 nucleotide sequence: TGTGCCAGCAGCACAACCGACTCCAGTTTGGCTTACGATCAGTACTTC.

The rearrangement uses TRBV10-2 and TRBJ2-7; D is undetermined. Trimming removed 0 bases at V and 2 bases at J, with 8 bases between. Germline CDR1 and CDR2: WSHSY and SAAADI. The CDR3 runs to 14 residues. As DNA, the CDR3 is TGCGCCAGCAGTGAGTCGTCACATCCCTACGAGCAGTACTTC. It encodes CASSESSHPYEQYF.

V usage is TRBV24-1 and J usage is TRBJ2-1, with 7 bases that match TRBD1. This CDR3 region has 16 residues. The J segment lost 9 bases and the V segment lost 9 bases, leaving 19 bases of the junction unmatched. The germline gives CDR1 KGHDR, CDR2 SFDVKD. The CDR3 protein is CATARWDSPQSGEQFF. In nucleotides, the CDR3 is TGTGCCACCGCACGCTGGGACAGCCCACAATCGGGTGAGCAGTTCTTC.

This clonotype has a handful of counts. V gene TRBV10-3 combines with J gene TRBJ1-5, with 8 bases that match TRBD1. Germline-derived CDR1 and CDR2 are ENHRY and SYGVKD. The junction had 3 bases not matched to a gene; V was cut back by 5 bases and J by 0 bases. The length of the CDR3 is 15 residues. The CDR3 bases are TGTGCCATCAGTCCGACAGGGGATAGCAATCAGCCCCAGCATTTT. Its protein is CAISPTGDSNQPQHF.

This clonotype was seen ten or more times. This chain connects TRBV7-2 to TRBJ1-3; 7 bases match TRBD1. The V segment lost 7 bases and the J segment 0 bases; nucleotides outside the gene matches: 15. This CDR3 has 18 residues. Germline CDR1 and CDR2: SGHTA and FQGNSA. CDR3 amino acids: CASNSIKQGRSSGNTIYF. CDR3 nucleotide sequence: TGTGCCAGCAACTCAATTAAACAGGGGCGAAGCTCTGGAAACACCATATATTTT.

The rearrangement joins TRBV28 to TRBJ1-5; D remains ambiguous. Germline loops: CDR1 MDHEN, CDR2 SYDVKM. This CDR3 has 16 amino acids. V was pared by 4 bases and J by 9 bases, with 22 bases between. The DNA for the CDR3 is TGTGCCAGCAGTTCAGATAGGACGGAGGTAGACCGGCCCCAGCATTTT. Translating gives CASSSDRTEVDRPQHF.

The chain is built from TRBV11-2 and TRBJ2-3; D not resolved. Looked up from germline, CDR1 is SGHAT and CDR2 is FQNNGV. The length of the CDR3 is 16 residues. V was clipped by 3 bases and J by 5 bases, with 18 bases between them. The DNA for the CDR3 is TGTGCCAGCAGCTTCCTCGCCCGTTTGGTTGGAGATACGCAGTATTTT. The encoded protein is CASSFLARLVGDTQYF.

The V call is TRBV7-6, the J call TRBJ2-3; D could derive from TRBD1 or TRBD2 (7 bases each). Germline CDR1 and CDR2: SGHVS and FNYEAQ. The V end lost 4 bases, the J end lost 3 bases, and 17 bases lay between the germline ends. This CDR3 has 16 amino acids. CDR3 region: CASSSSGGGRTDTQYF. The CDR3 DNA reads TGTGCCAGCAGCTCCTCAGGGGGAGGGCGGACAGATACGCAGTATTTT.

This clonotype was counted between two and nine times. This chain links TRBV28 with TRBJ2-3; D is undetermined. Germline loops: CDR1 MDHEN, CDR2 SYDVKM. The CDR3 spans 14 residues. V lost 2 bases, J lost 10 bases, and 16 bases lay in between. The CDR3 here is CASSLRDVGQAQYF. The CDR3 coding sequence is TGTGCCAGCAGTTTAAGGGATGTTGGGCAAGCGCAGTATTTT.

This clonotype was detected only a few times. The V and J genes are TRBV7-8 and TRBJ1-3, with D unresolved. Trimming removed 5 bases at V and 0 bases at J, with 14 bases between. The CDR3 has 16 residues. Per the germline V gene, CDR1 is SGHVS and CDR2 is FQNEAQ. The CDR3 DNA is TGTGCCAGCAGCCAATCGAAGACCTTCTCTGGAAACACCATATATTTT. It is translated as CASSQSKTFSGNTIYF.

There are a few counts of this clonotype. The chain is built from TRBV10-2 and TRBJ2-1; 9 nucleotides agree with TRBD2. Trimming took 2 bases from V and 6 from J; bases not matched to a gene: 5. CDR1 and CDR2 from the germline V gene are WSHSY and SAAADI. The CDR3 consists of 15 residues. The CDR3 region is CASSEGGRAFNEQFF. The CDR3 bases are TGCGCCAGCAGTGAGGGCGGGAGGGCCTTCAATGAGCAGTTCTTC.

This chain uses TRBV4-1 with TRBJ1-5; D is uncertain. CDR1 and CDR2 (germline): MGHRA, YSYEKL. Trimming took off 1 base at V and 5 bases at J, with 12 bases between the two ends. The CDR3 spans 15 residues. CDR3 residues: CASSQGWQVDQPQHF. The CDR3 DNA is TGCGCCAGCAGCCAAGGGTGGCAGGTGGATCAGCCCCAGCATTTT.

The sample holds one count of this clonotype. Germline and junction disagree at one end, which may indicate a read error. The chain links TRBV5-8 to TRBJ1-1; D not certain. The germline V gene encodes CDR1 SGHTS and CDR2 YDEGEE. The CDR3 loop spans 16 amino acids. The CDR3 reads CASLRATSRLNTEALF. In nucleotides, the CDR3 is TGTGCCAGCCTACGGGCAACCAGTAGGCTGAACACTGAAGCTTTATTT.

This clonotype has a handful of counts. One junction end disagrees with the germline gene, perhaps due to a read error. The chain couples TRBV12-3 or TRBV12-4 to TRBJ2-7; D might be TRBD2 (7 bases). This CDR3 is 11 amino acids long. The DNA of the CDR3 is TGTGCCAGGGGACAACCGATCGCGGGGGACTTC. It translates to CARGQPIAGDF.

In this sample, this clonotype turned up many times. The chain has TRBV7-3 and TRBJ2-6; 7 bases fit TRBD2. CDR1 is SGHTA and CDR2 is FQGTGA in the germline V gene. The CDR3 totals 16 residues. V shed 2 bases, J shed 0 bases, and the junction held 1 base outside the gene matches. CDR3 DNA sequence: TGTGCCAGCAGCTTACGGGGGGACTCTGGGGCCAACGTCCTGACTTTC. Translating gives CASSLRGDSGANVLTF.

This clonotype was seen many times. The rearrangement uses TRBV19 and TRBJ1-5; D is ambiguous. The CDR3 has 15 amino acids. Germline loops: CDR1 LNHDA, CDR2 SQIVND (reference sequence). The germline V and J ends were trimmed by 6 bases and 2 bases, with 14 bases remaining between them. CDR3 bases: TGTGCCAGTAGAGCACAGTTAGTCGGCAATCAGCCCCAGCATTTT. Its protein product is CASRAQLVGNQPQHF.

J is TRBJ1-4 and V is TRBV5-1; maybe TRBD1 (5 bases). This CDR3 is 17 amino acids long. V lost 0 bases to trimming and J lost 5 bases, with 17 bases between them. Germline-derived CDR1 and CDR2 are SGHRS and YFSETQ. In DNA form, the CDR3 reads TGCGCCAGCAGCTTGGATACGTCGGGACGGATAAATGAAAAACTGTTTTTT. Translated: CASSLDTSGRINEKLFF.

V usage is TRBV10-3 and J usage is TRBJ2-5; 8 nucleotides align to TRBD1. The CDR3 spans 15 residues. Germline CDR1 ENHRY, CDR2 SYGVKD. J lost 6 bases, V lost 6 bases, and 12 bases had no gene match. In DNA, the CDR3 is TGTGCCATCAGGGAGAGTGGCAGGGGGCAGAAGACCCAGTACTTC. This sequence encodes CAIRESGRGQKTQYF.

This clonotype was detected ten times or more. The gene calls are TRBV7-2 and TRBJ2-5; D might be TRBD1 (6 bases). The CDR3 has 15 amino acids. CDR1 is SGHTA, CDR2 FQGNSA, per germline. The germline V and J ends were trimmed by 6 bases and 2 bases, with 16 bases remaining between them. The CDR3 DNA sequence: TGTGCCAGCAGTCCCCTAGGGGGTCTGCAAGAGACCCAGTACTTC. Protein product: CASSPLGGLQETQYF.

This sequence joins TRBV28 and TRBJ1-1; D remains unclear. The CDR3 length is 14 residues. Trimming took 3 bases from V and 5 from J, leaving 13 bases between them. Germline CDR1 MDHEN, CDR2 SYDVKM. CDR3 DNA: TGTGCCAGCAGTTTTGAACTGGGGATTACTGAAGCTTTCTTT. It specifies CASSFELGITEAFF.

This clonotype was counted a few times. The CDR3 sequence: CASTDRGDEKLFF. CDR3 DNA sequence: TGTGCCAGCACCGACAGGGGGGATGAAAAACTGTTTTTT. The rearrangement uses TRBV7-6 and TRBJ1-4, with 9 bases fitting TRBD1. V lost 7 bases and J lost 6; bases outside the gene matches: 3. The CDR3 runs 13 residues. From germline, CDR1 is SGHVS and CDR2 FNYEAQ.